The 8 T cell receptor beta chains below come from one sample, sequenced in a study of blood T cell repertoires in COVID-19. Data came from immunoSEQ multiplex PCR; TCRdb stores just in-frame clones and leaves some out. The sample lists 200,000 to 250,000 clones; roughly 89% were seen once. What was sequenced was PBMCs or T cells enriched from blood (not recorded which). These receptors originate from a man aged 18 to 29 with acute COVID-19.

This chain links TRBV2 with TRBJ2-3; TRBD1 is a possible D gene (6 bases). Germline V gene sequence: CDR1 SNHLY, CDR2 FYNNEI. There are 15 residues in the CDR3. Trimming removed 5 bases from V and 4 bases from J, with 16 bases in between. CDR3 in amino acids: CASSPRTADPDTQYF. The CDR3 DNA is TGTGCCAGCAGTCCTCGGACAGCCGACCCAGATACGCAGTATTTT.

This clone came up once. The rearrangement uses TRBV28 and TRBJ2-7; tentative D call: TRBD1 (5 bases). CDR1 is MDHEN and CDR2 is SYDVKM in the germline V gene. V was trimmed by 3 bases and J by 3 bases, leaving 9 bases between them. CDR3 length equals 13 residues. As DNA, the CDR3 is TGTGCCAGCAGTTTGGTAGGACACTACGAGCAGTACTTC. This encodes CASSLVGHYEQYF.

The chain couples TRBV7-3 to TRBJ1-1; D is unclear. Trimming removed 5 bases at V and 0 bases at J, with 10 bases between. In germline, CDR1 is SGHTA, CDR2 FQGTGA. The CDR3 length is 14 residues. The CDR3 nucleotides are TGTGCCAGCAGCCCAAGCGCCATGAACACTGAAGCTTTCTTT. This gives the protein CASSPSAMNTEAFF.

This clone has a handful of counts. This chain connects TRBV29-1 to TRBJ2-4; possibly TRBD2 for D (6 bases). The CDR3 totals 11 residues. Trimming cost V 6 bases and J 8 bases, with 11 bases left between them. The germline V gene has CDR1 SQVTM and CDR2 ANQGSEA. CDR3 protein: CSVRTGDIQYF. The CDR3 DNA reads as TGCAGCGTCCGGACGGGGGACATTCAGTACTTC.

CDR3: CASSQDVYGYTF. DNA for the CDR3: TGCGCCAGCAGCCAAGATGTATATGGCTACACCTTC. The chain uses TRBV4-1 and TRBJ1-2; no clear D gene. The length of the CDR3 is 12 residues. Trimming took 0 bases from V and 5 from J, leaving 4 bases between them. The germline gives CDR1 MGHRA, CDR2 YSYEKL.

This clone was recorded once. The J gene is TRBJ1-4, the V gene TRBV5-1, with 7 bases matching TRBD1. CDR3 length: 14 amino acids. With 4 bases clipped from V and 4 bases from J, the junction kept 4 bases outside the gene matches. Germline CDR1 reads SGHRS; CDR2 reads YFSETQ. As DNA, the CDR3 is TGCGCCAGCAGCCAGACAGGGTTTAATGAAAAACTGTTTTTT. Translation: CASSQTGFNEKLFF.

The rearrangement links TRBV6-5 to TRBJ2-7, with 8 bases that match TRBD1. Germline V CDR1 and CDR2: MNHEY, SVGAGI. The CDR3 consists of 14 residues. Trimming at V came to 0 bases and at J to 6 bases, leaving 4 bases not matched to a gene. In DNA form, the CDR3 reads TGTGCCAGCAGTTACTCCGACAGGGGCGGCGAGCAGTACTTC. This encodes CASSYSDRGGEQYF.

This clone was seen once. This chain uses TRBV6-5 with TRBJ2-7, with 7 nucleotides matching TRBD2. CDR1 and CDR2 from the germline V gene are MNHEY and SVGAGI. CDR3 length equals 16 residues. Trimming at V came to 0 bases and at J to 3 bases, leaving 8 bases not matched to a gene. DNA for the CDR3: TGTGCCAGCAGTTACTCGGACCCGGGACTACACTACGAGCAGTACTTC. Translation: CASSYSDPGLHYEQYF.